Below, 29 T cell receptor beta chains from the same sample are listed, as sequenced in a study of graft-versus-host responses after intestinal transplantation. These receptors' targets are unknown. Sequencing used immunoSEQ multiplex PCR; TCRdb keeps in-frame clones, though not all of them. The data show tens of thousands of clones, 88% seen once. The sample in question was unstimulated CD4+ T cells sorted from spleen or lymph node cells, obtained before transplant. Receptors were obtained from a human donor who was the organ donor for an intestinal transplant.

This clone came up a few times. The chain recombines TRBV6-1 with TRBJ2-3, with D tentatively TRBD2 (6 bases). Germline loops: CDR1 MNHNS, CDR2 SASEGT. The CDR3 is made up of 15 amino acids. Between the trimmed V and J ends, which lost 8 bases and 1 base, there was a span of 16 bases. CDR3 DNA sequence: TGTGCCAGCCACGCGCGGGGCCTTGGCACAGATACGCAGTATTTT. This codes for CASHARGLGTDTQYF.

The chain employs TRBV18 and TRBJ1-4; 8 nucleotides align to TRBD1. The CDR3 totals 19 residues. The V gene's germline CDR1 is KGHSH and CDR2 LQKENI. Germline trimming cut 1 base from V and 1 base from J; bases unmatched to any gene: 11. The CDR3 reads CASSPLPSGGEGTNEKLFF. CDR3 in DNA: TGTGCCAGCTCACCACTTCCGTCAGGGGGCGAGGGAACTAATGAAAAACTGTTTTTT. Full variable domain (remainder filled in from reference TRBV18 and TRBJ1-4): NAGVMQNPRHLVRRRGQEARLRCSPMKGHSHVYWYRQLPEEGLKFMVYLQKENIIDESGMPKERFSAEFPKEGPSILRIQQVVRGDSAAYFCASSPLPSGGEGTNEKLFFGSGTQLSVL.

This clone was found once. The CDR3 loop reads CASSLGPSGGYEQYF. Written as DNA, the CDR3 is TGTGCCAGCAGCTTAGGTCCTAGCGGGGGCTACGAGCAGTACTTC. The chain combines TRBV11-3 with TRBJ2-7; 10 nucleotides align to TRBD2. With 1 base clipped from V and 3 bases from J, the junction kept 3 bases outside the gene matches. From germline, CDR1 is SGHNT and CDR2 YENEEA. This CDR3 is 15 amino acids long.

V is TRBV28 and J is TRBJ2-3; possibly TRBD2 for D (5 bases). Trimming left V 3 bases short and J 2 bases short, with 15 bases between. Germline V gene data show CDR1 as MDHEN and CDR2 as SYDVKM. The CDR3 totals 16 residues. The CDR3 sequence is CASSLSPAVNTDTQYF. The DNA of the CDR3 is TGTGCCAGCAGTTTGTCCCCAGCGGTAAACACAGATACGCAGTATTTT.

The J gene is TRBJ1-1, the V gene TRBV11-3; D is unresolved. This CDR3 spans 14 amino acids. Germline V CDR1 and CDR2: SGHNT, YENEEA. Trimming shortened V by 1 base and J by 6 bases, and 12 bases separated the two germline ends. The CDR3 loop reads CASSLVVPRAEAFF. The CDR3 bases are TGTGCCAGCAGCTTAGTGGTCCCGCGGGCTGAAGCTTTCTTT.

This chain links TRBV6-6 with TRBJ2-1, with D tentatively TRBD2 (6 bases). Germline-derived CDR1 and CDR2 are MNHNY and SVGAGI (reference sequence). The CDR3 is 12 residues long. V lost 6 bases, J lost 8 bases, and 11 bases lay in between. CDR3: CASRTRIHEQFF. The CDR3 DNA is TGTGCCAGCAGGACTAGAATTCATGAGCAGTTCTTC.

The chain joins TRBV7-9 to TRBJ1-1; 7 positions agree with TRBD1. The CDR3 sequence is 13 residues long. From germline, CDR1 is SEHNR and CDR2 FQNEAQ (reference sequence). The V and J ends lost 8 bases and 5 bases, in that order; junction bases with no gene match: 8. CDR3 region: CASSETGWTEAFF. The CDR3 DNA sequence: TGTGCCAGCTCAGAGACAGGGTGGACTGAAGCTTTCTTT.

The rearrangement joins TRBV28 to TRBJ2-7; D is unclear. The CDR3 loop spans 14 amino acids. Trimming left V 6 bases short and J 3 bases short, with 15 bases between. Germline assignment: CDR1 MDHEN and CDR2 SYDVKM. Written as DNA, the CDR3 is TGTGCCAGCAGACCCCGTCCACAAATCTACGAGCAGTACTTC. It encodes CASRPRPQIYEQYF.

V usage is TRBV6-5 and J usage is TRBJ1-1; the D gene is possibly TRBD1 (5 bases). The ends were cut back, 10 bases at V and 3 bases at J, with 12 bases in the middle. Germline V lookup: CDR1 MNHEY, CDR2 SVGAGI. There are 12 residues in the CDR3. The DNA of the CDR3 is TGTGCCACCAAGCGGGGGTACACTGAAGCTTTCTTT. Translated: CATKRGYTEAFF.

The CDR3 sequence: CASSLGGRATDTQYF. The CDR3 DNA follows: TGTGCCAGCAGCTTAGGCGGGAGGGCCACAGATACGCAGTATTTT. This chain links TRBV11-1 with TRBJ2-3; 9 bases line up with TRBD2. Germline CDR1 is SGHAT and CDR2 is FQDESV (reference sequence). The junction had 1 base not matched to a gene; V was cut back by 1 base and J by 2 bases. This CDR3 comprises 15 residues.

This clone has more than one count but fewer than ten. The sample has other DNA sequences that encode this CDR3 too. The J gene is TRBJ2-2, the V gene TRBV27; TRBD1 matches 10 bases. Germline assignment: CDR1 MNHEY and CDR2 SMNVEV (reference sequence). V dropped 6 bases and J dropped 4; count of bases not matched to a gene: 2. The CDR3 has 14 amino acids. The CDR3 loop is CASRRTGGTGELFF. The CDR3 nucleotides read TGTGCCAGCAGGCGGACAGGGGGCACCGGGGAGCTGTTTTTT.

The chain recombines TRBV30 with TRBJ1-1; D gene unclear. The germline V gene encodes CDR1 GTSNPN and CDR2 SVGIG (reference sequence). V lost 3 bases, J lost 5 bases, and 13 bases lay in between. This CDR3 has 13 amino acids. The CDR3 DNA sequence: TGTGCCTGGAGGTCGGGTTTGAGGACTGAAGCTTTCTTT. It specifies CAWRSGLRTEAFF.

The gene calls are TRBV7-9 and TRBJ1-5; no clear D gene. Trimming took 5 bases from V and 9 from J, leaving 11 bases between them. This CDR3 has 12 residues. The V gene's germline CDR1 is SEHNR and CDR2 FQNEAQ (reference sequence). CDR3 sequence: CASSPPFGPQHF. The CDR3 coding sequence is TGTGCCAGCAGCCCCCCCTTCGGGCCCCAGCATTTT.

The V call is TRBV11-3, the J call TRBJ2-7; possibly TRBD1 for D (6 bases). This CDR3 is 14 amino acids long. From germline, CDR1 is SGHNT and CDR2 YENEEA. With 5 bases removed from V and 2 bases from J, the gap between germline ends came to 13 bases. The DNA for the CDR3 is TGTGCCAGCAGCCCAGACAGGTGGGCCTACGAGCAGTACTTC. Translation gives CASSPDRWAYEQYF.

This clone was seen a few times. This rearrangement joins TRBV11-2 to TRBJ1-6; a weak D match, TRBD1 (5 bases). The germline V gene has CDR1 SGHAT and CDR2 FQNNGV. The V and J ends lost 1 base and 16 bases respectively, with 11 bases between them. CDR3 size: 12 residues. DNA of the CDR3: TGTGCCAGCAGCTTAGCGGACACCTCGCTCCACTTT. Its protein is CASSLADTSLHF.

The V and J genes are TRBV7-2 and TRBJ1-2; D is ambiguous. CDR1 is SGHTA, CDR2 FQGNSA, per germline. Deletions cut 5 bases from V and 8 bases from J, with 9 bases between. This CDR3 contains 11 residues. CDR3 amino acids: CASSASGGYTF. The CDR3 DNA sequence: TGTGCCAGCAGCGCCTCCGGGGGCTACACCTTC.

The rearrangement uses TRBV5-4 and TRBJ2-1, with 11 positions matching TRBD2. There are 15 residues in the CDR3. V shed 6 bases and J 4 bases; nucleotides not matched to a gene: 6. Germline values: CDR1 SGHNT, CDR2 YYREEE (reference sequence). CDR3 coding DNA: TGTGCCAGCATCACCGGGACTAGCGGTTACAATGAGCAGTTCTTC. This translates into CASITGTSGYNEQFF.

Here the CDR3 DNA reads TGCGCCAGCAGCCAAGGTCTAGCGGGAAACAATGAGCAGTTCTTC. Protein: CASSQGLAGNNEQFF. The chain is built from TRBV4-1 and TRBJ2-1, with 9 bases lining up with TRBD2. V shed 1 base, J shed 5 bases, and the junction held 3 bases outside the gene matches. The CDR3 extends over 15 amino acids. Germline lookup yields CDR1 MGHRA and CDR2 YSYEKL.

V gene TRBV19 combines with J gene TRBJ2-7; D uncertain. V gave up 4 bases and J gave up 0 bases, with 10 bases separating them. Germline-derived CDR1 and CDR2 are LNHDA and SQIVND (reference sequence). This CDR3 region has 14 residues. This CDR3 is CASSTYYPSYEQYF. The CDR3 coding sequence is TGTGCCAGTAGTACCTACTACCCCTCCTACGAGCAGTACTTC.

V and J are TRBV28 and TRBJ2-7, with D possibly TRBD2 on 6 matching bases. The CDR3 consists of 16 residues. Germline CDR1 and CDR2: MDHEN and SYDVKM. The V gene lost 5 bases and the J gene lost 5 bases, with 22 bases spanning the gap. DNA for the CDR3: TGTGCCAGCAGTCAACGGGGGAAACGGGTTCTCGACGAGCAGTACTTC. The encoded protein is CASSQRGKRVLDEQYF.

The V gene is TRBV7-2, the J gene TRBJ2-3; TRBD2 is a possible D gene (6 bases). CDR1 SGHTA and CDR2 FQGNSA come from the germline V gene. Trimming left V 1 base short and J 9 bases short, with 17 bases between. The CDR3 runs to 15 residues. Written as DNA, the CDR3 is TGTGCCAGCAGCTTAGATTCACTAGCTGGGGTCACGCAGTATTTT. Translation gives CASSLDSLAGVTQYF.

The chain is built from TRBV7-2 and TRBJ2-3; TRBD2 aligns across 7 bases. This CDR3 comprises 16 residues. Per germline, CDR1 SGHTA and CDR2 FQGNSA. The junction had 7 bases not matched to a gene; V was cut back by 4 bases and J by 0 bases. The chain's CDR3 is CASSWVGGSSTDTQYF. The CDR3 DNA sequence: TGTGCCAGCAGCTGGGTCGGCGGGAGCAGCACAGATACGCAGTATTTT.

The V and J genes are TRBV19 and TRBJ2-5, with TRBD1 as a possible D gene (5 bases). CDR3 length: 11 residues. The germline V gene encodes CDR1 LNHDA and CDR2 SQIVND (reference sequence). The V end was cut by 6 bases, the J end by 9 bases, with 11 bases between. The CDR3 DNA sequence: TGTGCCAGTAGAGACAGCGTGGCCCAGTACTTC. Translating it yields CASRDSVAQYF.

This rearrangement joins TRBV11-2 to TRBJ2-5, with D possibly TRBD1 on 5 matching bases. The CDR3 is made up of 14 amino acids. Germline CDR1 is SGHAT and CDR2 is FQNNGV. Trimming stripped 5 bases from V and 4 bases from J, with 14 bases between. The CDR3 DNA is TGTGCCAGCAGCCCGATTCAGGGTAGAGAGACCCAGTACTTC. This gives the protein CASSPIQGRETQYF.

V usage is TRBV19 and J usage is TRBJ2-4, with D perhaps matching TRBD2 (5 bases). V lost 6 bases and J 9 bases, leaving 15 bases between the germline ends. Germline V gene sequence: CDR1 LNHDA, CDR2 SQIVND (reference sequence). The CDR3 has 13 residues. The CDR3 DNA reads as TGTGCCAGTAGCCCCCGAGGCGGAGGCATTCAGTACTTC. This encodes CASSPRGGGIQYF.

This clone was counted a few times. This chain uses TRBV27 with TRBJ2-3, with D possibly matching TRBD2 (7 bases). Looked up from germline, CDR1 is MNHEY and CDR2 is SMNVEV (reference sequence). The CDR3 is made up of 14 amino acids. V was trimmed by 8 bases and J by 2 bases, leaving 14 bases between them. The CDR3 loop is CASSRGAYTDTQYF. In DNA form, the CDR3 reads TGTGCCAGCTCCCGGGGGGCCTACACAGATACGCAGTATTTT.

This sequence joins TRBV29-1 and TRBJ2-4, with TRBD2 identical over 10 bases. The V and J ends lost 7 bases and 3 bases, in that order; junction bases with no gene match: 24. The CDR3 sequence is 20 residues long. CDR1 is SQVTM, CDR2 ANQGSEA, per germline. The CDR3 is CSALGPPEREGSLDKNIQYF. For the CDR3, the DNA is TGCAGCGCCCTAGGGCCCCCAGAGCGGGAGGGCTCGTTGGACAAAAACATTCAGTACTTC.

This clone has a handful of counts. This CDR3 is CASSYSTYEQYF. The CDR3 DNA reads as TGTGCCAGCAGTTACTCCACCTACGAGCAGTACTTC. The chain has TRBV6-6 and TRBJ2-7, with D unclear. In germline, CDR1 is MNHNY, CDR2 SVGAGI (reference sequence). This CDR3 contains 12 residues. V was clipped by 0 bases and J by 2 bases, with 2 bases between them.

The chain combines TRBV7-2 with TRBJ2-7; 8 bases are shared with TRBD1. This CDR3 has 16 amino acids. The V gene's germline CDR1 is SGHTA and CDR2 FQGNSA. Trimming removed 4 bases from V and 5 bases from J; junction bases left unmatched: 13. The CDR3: CASSSPFGTGANEQYF. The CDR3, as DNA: TGTGCCAGCAGCTCGCCTTTTGGGACAGGCGCGAACGAGCAGTACTTC. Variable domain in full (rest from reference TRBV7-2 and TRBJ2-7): GAGVSQSPSNKVTEKGKDVELRCDPISGHTALYWYRQSLGQGLEFLIYFQGNSAPDKSGLPSDRFSAERTGGSVSTLTIQRTQQEDSAVYLCASSSPFGTGANEQYFGPGTRLTVT.